A single sample gave rise to the 18 T cell receptor beta chains below, sequenced in a study of blood T cell repertoires in COVID-19. Sequencing was performed with immunoSEQ multiplex PCR; in TCRdb, only in-frame clones are kept and a portion is missing. The sample has 150,000 to 200,000 clones, less than 80% seen once. Sequencing input: PBMCs or T cells enriched from blood (not recorded which). These receptors were taken from a woman between 65 and 79 years old in a cohort exposed to, infected with or recovered from COVID-19 (not recorded which).

This chain links TRBV28 with TRBJ1-1; 8 bases are a match to TRBD1. From germline, CDR1 is MDHEN and CDR2 SYDVKM. V dropped 8 bases and J dropped 3; count of bases not matched to a gene: 20. The CDR3 has 18 residues. The CDR3 loop reads CASEVRPFTTGAYTEAFF. The CDR3 DNA reads as TGTGCCAGCGAGGTTCGGCCTTTCACGACAGGGGCATACACTGAAGCTTTCTTT.

The rearrangement links TRBV30 to TRBJ2-1; TRBD2 matches at 9 bases. The CDR3 contains 19 residues. After removal of 4 bases from V and 0 bases from J, the junction contained 16 bases not matched to a gene. Germline lookup yields CDR1 GTSNPN and CDR2 SVGIG (reference sequence). DNA of the CDR3: TGTGCCTGGATGGGGGTCTTAGGGACTAGCCGGGTCTCCTACAATGAGCAGTTCTTC. As protein: CAWMGVLGTSRVSYNEQFF. Filled out from reference TRBV30 and TRBJ2-1, the complete variable domain reads SQTIHQWPATLVQPVGSPLSLECTVEGTSNPNLYWYRQAAGRGLQLLFYSVGIGQISSEVPQNLSASRPQDRQFILSSKKLLLSDSGFYLCAWMGVLGTSRVSYNEQFFGPGTRLTVL.

The chain links TRBV21-1 to TRBJ1-2; the table names TRBD1, a call not compared with the DNA. TRBV21-1 is flagged as a pseudogene. This CDR3 is 18 amino acids long. The DNA for the CDR3 is TGTGCCAGCAGCAAAGAAGGGGACAGAATAGAGGGTAAATATGGCTACACCTTC. Translating gives CASSKEGDRIEGKYGYTF.

The chain uses TRBV11-3 and TRBJ1-2; D remains unclear. V was trimmed by 5 bases and J by 2 bases, leaving 15 bases between them. The germline CDR1 and CDR2 sequences are SGHNT and YENEEA. The CDR3 consists of 15 residues. Written as DNA, the CDR3 is TGTGCCAGCAGCCCAGGTTTTGGCCTGAACTATGGCTACACCTTC. Its protein is CASSPGFGLNYGYTF.

V usage is TRBV29-1 and J usage is TRBJ1-1; D call uncertain. V lost 7 bases to trimming and J lost 4 bases, with 13 bases between them. Germline V gene sequence: CDR1 SQVTM, CDR2 ANQGSEA. This CDR3 has 12 residues. CDR3 DNA sequence: TGCAGCGCTAGTCCCGACTCCACTGAAGCTTTCTTT. Translation: CSASPDSTEAFF.

This chain joins TRBV28 and TRBJ2-7; TRBD2 is a possible D gene (6 bases). CDR1 and CDR2 (germline): MDHEN, SYDVKM. Between the trimmed V and J ends, which lost 4 bases and 5 bases, there was a span of 15 bases. The CDR3 runs 14 residues. Here the CDR3 DNA reads TGTGCCAGCAGTTCGTGGCGGCGGGACCACGAGCAGTACTTC. Amino acids: CASSSWRRDHEQYF.

The V call is TRBV3-1 (or the pseudogene TRBV3-2), the J call TRBJ1-1, with a possible D match to TRBD1 (5 bases). V shed 4 bases and J shed 2 bases, with 14 bases lying between them. The CDR3 runs 15 residues. Germline values: CDR1 LGHDT, CDR2 YNNKEL (reference sequence). The CDR3 loop reads CASSPPGAANTEAFF. The DNA for the CDR3 is TGTGCCAGCAGCCCCCCTGGGGCGGCTAACACTGAAGCTTTCTTT.

V usage is TRBV11-2 and J usage is TRBJ2-7; D possibly corresponds to TRBD1 (6 bases). With 1 base removed from V and 2 bases from J, the gap between germline ends came to 18 bases. CDR3 length: 17 amino acids. CDR1 and CDR2 (germline): SGHAT, FQNNGV. The CDR3 region is CASSLGLTWGQAYEQYF. The CDR3 region has the DNA TGTGCCAGCAGCTTAGGGCTTACGTGGGGGCAGGCCTACGAGCAGTACTTC.

The gene calls are TRBV7-9 and TRBJ2-2; a possible D gene is TRBD2 (6 bases). The CDR3 runs 13 residues. Germline CDR1 is SEHNR and CDR2 is FQNEAQ (reference sequence). V shed 5 bases and J shed 13 bases, with 17 bases lying between them. This CDR3 reads CASSPGVRKALFF. The CDR3 region has the DNA TGTGCCAGCAGCCCGGGAGTGAGGAAGGCGCTGTTTTTT.

This rearrangement joins TRBV6-4 to TRBJ2-3; D uncertain. The V gene's germline CDR1 is MRHNA and CDR2 SNTAGT. V lost 0 bases, J lost 0 bases, and 22 bases lay in between. This CDR3 is 20 amino acids long. CDR3 sequence: CASSDSSRSWVDPSTDTQYF. The CDR3 coding sequence is TGTGCCAGCAGTGACTCGAGTAGGAGCTGGGTCGACCCTAGCACAGATACGCAGTATTTT.

CDR3 bases: TGTGCCAGTAGTACCAGACAGGGGGCCTTCACAGATACGCAGTATTTT. This sequence encodes CASSTRQGAFTDTQYF. The V and J genes are TRBV19 and TRBJ2-3; 10 nucleotides agree with TRBD1. Per the germline V gene, CDR1 is LNHDA and CDR2 is SQIVND (reference sequence). V gave up 4 bases and J gave up 2 bases; unmatched junction bases: 6. This CDR3 has 16 residues.

This clone was counted once. J is TRBJ2-1 and V is TRBV2; D gene ambiguous. Trimming removed 5 bases at V and 0 bases at J, with 11 bases between. The CDR3 spans 15 residues. The germline CDR1 and CDR2 sequences are SNHLY and FYNNEI. CDR3: CASSLSTGSYNEQFF. The CDR3 DNA reads TGTGCCAGCAGTCTATCTACCGGCTCCTACAATGAGCAGTTCTTC.

The chain employs TRBV7-9 and TRBJ2-6, with no clear D. The CDR3 length is 14 residues. The germline V gene encodes CDR1 SEHNR and CDR2 FQNEAQ (reference sequence). V was shortened by 3 bases and J by 4 bases, with 7 bases between the two germline ends. As DNA, the CDR3 is TGTGCCAGCAGCTTCCCCCTCGGGGCCAACGTCCTGACTTTC. Its translation is CASSFPLGANVLTF.

This sequence joins TRBV5-1 and TRBJ2-1; 8 bases align to TRBD2. CDR1 SGHRS and CDR2 YFSETQ come from the germline V gene. J lost 10 bases, V lost 2 bases, and 5 bases had no gene match. The CDR3 has 13 residues. The CDR3 loop reads CASSLPLAGEQFF. CDR3 nucleotides: TGCGCCAGCAGCTTACCTTTAGCGGGGGAGCAGTTCTTC.

The chain carries TRBV10-1 and TRBJ2-3, with TRBD2 matching 10 bases. The CDR3 has 18 amino acids. CDR1 is WNHNN, CDR2 SYGVQD, per germline (reference sequence). V shed 2 bases and J 0 bases; nucleotides not matched to a gene: 8. The CDR3 protein is CASSEQLLAGASTDTQYF. CDR3 DNA sequence: TGCGCCAGCAGTGAGCAGTTGCTAGCGGGAGCTAGCACAGATACGCAGTATTTT.

The chain employs TRBV4-3 and TRBJ2-5; weak D call: TRBD1 (6 bases). The V gene's germline CDR1 is LGHNA and CDR2 YSLEER. Trimming removed 1 base at V and 6 bases at J, with 9 bases between. The CDR3 spans 13 residues. The CDR3 DNA follows: TGCGCCAGCAGCCAAGCTAGGGGGAAGACCCAGTACTTC. It encodes CASSQARGKTQYF.

The CDR3 loop is CASSRYRGERSTEAFF. CDR3 DNA sequence: TGTGCCAGCAGCCGATATCGGGGGGAGCGGAGCACTGAAGCTTTCTTT. The chain uses TRBV7-9 and TRBJ1-1; tentatively, D is TRBD1 (5 bases). Trimming took off 5 bases at V and 4 bases at J, with 20 bases between the two ends. Per germline, CDR1 SEHNR and CDR2 FQNEAQ (reference sequence). This CDR3 is 16 amino acids long.

This clone occurred a few times. The chain uses TRBV5-1 and TRBJ2-7; D is perhaps TRBD1 (6 bases). Germline CDR1 is SGHRS and CDR2 is YFSETQ. V was cut by 4 bases and J by 3 bases, with 14 bases left in between. There are 14 residues in the CDR3. The CDR3 sequence is CASSRAGDDYEQYF. CDR3 coding DNA: TGCGCCAGCAGCCGGGCAGGGGATGACTACGAGCAGTACTTC.